Following are 13 T cell receptor beta chains from one sample sequenced in a study of blood T cells in healthy people across ages. Sample-barcoded 5' priming and a J-beta primer mix drove a second PCR of about 7 to 12 cycles. Each CDR3 protein is one row after TCRdb ran MiXCR on the 5' RACE reads. The sample lists about 620,000 distinct CDR3 sequences; about 50% were seen once. Sequenced material: blood. All receptors come from a woman older than 75 in good health.

The V and J genes are TRBV28 and TRBJ2-7, with 11 bases that match TRBD2. J was trimmed by 0 bases and V by 4 bases; bases with no gene match: 11. Germline V lookup: CDR1 MDHEN, CDR2 SYDVKM. The CDR3 runs to 18 residues. The CDR3 bases are TGTGCCAGCAGTTCTGGGGCTAGCGGGGGGCGAAGCTCCTACGAGCAGTACTTC. Protein: CASSSGASGGRSSYEQYF.

Notes on this clonotype: A single base separates this from a much larger clone, so it may be a read error. The gene calls are TRBV4-1 and TRBJ2-7, with 9 bases matching TRBD2. J lost 7 bases, V lost 6 bases, and 16 bases had no gene match. The germline V gene has CDR1 MGHRA and CDR2 YSYEKL. The CDR3 runs to 16 residues. In nucleotides, the CDR3 is TGCGCCAGCAGTCGAGCTAGCGGGGCATCCTACAATGAGCAGTACTTC. This sequence encodes CASSRASGASYNEQYF.

There are a few counts of this clonotype. This chain connects TRBV4-1 to TRBJ2-7; D is unresolved. The CDR3 has 13 residues. Per germline, CDR1 MGHRA and CDR2 YSYEKL. With 3 bases removed from V and 0 bases from J, the gap between germline ends came to 6 bases. DNA for the CDR3: TGCGCCAGCAGCCAGTTGAGCTCCTACGAGCAGTACTTC. It is translated as CASSQLSSYEQYF.

This clonotype has a count of ten or more. This chain connects TRBV9 to TRBJ2-1; D is unresolved. This CDR3 has 14 amino acids. The V end lost 1 base, the J end lost 5 bases, and 10 bases lay between the germline ends. Germline-derived CDR1 and CDR2 are SGDLS and YYNGEE. The CDR3 sequence is CASSVSGSNNEQFF. The CDR3, as DNA: TGTGCCAGCAGCGTATCCGGGTCCAACAATGAGCAGTTCTTC.

This clonotype showed up just a few times. Given a much more abundant clone one base away, this may be a read error. The J gene is TRBJ2-7, the V gene TRBV20-1, with a tentative D call TRBD1 (5 bases). This CDR3 is 12 amino acids long. Germline CDR1 DFQATT, CDR2 SNEGSKA (reference sequence). V lost 5 bases and J lost 7, with 15 bases in between. CDR3 sequence reads: CSAPDRGHEQYF. CDR3 DNA sequence: TGCAGTGCTCCCGACCGCGGACATGAGCAGTACTTC.

This clonotype appeared many times. V usage is TRBV21-1 and J usage is TRBJ2-7; the table's D call, TRBD1, was not checked against the DNA. TRBV21-1 is given as a pseudogene. This CDR3 has 14 residues. Here the CDR3 reads CASSKEGREYEQYF. Here the CDR3 DNA reads TGTGCCAGCAGCAAAGAGGGCAGGGAGTACGAGCAGTACTTC.

In this sample, this clonotype turned up once. The chain uses TRBV29-1 and TRBJ2-5, with D possibly matching TRBD1 (6 bases). Per germline, CDR1 SQVTM and CDR2 ANQGSEA. Trimming removed 4 bases from V and 1 base from J, with 13 bases in between. CDR3 length: 14 amino acids. This CDR3 is CSVVDRTTQETQYF. The CDR3 DNA follows: TGCAGCGTTGTCGACAGGACGACCCAAGAGACCCAGTACTTC.

V gene TRBV30 combines with J gene TRBJ2-7, with a possible D match to TRBD1 (5 bases). In germline, CDR1 is GTSNPN, CDR2 SVGIG (reference sequence). This CDR3 contains 12 residues. V was pared by 2 bases and J by 2 bases, with 7 bases between. As DNA, the CDR3 is TGTGCCTGGAGTCAGGGTCCCTACGAGCAGTACTTC. This encodes CAWSQGPYEQYF.

This chain joins TRBV15 and TRBJ1-4; 8 nucleotides align to TRBD1. The V and J ends lost 6 bases and 12 bases, in that order; junction bases with no gene match: 15. Per germline, CDR1 LNHNV and CDR2 YYDKDF (reference sequence). The CDR3 covers 15 residues. The CDR3 sequence: CATSLGYRGEEELFF. CDR3 nucleotides: TGTGCCACCAGTTTAGGGTACAGGGGGGAAGAAGAACTGTTTTTT.

CDR3 coding DNA: TGTGCCAGCAGCTTAGGTAGTCTTCCGACCTACGAGCAGTACTTC. Translating it yields CASSLGSLPTYEQYF. This rearrangement joins TRBV7-2 to TRBJ2-7; D gene unclear. The CDR3 consists of 15 residues. CDR1 and CDR2 from the germline V gene are SGHTA and FQGNSA. Trimming took 1 base from V and 2 from J, leaving 12 bases between them.

The V gene is TRBV12-3 or TRBV12-4, the J gene TRBJ2-7; 9 bases line up with TRBD2. The CDR3 has 16 residues. The J segment lost 0 bases and the V segment lost 1 base, leaving 4 bases of the junction unmatched. The CDR3 DNA is TGTGCCAGCAGTTTAGGAAGCGGGGGGAGCTCCTACGAGCAGTACTTC. Residues: CASSLGSGGSSYEQYF.

In this sample, this clonotype turned up a few times. V gene TRBV21-1 combines with J gene TRBJ1-3; the table's D call TRBD1 went unverified against the DNA. TRBV21-1 is a pseudogene locus. This CDR3 comprises 14 residues. The CDR3 reads CANPHTCSGNTIYF. CDR3 nucleotides: TGTGCCAACCCCCATACCTGCTCTGGAAACACCATATATTTT.

This clonotype came up a few times. The chain links TRBV7-2 to TRBJ1-5; a possible D gene is TRBD1 (6 bases). CDR3 length: 16 residues. The germline V and J ends were trimmed by 5 bases and 7 bases, with 21 bases remaining between them. Germline values: CDR1 SGHTA, CDR2 FQGNSA. CDR3 bases: TGTGCCAGCAGCCCAGAGGGAACAGGGTGGGGGCAGCCCCAGCATTTT. Translated: CASSPEGTGWGQPQHF.